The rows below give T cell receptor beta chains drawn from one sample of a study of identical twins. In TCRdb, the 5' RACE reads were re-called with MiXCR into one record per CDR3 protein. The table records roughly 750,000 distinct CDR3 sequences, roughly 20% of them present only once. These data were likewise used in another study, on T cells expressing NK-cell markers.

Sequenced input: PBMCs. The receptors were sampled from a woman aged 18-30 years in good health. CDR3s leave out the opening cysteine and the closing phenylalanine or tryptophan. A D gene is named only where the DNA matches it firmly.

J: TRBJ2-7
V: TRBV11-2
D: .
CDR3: VSSLEGGRHEQY

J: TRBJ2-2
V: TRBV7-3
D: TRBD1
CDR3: ASSRGQGRNIGELF

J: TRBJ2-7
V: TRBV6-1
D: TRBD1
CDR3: ASSGTGGRNEQY

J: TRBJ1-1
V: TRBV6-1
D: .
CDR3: ASTKRVTEAF

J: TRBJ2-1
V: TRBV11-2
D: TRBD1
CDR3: ASSPRRGTAAYNEQF

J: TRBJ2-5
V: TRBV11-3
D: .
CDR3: ASSYPLQGRETQY

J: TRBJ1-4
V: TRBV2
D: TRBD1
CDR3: ASRRDRVDEKLF

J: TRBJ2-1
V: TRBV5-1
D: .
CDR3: ASSLPLTSNEQF

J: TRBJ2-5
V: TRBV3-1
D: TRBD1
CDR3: ASSHYRAGGPQETQY

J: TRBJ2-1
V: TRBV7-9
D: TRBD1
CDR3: ASWGTGSYNEQF

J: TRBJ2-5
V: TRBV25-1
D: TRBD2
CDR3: ASRLGSGGYQETQY

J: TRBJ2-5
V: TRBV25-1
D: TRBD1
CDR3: ASSENRGTGGQETQY

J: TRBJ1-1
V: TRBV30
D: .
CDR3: AWSVRFGMVTEAF

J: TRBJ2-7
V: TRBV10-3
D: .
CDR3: AISDGKYEQY

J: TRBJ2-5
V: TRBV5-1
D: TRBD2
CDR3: ASSPVVAGQETQY

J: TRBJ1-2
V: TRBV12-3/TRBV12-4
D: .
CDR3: ASSLKGGNYGYT

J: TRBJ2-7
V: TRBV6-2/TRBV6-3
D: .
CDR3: ASSWLGHPPGEQY

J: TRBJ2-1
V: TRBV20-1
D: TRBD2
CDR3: RGSPLLKTSGIGNEQF

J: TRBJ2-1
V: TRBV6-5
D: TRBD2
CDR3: ASSSVPGLAGGPEDEQF

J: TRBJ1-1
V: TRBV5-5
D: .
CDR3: ASSLGGMNTEAF

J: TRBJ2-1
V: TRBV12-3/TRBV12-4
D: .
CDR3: ASSPSPWIHNEQF

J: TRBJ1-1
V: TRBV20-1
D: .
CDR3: SARAGPRNTEAF

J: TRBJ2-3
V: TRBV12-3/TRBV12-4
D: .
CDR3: ASSLGPESTDTQY

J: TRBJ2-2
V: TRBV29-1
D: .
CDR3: SAIRGAGELF

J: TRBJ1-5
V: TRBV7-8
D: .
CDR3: ASSLEVGHGQPQH

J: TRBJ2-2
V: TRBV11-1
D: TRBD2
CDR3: ASSLALGLAFQATGELF

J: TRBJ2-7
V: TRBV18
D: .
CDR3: ASSAYNVYEQY

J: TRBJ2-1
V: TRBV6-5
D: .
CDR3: ASSYDRTYNEQF

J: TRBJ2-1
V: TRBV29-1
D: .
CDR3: SVHRGYNEQF

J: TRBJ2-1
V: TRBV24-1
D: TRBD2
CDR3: ATAASGLASSYNEQF

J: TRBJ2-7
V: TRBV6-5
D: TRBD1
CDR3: ASSYSGQVHEQY

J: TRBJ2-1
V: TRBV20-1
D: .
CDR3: SARDLEGWQF

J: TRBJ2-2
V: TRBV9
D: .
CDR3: ASSPRRSLTGELF

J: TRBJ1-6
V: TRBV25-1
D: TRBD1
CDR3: ASRQTGESSPLH

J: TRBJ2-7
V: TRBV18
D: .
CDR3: ASSSRLTSYEQY

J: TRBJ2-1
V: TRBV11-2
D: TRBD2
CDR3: ASSLGAGTEQF

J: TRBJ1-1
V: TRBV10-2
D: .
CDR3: ASSERTGTEAF

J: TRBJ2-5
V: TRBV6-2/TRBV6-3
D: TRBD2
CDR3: ASSPLAGAYGETQY

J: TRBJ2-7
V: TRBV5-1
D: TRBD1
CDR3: ASSPGGQGREQY

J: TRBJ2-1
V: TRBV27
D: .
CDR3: ASSLLRRAGNEQF

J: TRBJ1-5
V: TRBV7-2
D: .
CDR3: ASSPDNPQPQH

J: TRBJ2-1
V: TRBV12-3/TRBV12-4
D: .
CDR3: ASKDQRALGEQF

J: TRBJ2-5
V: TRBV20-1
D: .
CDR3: RRVQETQY

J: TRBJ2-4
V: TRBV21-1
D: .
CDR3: ASGGKGQAKNIQY

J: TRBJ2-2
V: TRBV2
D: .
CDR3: ASGRHTNTGELF

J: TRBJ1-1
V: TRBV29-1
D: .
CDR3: SVGGGRDTEAF

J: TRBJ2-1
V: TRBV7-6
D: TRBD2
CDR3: ASSLGFVTGGPVGEQF

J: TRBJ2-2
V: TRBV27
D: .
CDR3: ASSLSSFAADTGELF

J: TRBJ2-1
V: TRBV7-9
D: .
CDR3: ASSKGGTGATNEQF

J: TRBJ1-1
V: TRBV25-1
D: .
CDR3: ASSEHRANTEAF

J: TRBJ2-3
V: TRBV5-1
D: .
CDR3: ASSLSSVWTIDTQY

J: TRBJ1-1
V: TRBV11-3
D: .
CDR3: ASSLAKWSSGTEAF

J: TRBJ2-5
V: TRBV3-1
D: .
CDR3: ASSPAGIAETQY

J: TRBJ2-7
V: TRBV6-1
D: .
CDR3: ASMGLASSYEQY

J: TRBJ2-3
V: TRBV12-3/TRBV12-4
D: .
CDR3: ASSFLGPDTQY

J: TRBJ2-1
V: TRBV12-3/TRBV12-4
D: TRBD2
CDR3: ASSFRGSGRDNEQF